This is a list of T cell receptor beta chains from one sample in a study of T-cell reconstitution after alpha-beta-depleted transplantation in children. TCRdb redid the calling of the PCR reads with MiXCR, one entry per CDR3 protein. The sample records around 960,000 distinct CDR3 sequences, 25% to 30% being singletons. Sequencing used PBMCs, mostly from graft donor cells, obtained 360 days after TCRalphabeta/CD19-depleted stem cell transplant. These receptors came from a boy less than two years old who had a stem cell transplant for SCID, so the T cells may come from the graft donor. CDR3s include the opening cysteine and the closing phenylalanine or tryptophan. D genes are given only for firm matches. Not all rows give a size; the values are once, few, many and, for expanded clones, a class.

CASSQKRLAKNIQYF	TGTGCCAGCAGCCAAAAGAGGCTAGCCAAAAACATTCAGTACTTC	NA	TRBV27	few	TRBJ2-4
CASSLQGRAGNTIYF	TGTGCCAGCAGCTTACAGGGCAGGGCTGGAAACACCATATATTTT	NA	TRBV7-8	NA	TRBJ1-3
CASSLGGLGTEAFF	TGTGCCAGCAGCTTAGGGGGGTTGGGCACTGAAGCTTTCTTT	NA	TRBV12-3/TRBV12-4	many	TRBJ1-1
CATSRRGQGDTEAFF	TGTGCCACCAGCCGAAGGGGACAGGGGGACACTGAAGCTTTCTTT	TRBD1	TRBV15	NA	TRBJ1-1
CSARVSETGRGYTF	TGCAGTGCTAGAGTCTCGGAGACAGGGAGGGGCTACACCTTC	TRBD1	TRBV20-1	NA	TRBJ1-2
CASSPQDESYEQYF	TGTGCCAGCAGTCCTCAGGACGAATCCTACGAGCAGTACTTC	NA	TRBV28	NA	TRBJ2-7
CASSQDQPTMYNEQFF	TGTGCCAGCAGCCAAGACCAACCGACCATGTACAATGAGCAGTTCTTC	NA	TRBV3-1	NA	TRBJ2-1
CASSEALRFTDTQYF	TGTGCCAGCAGTGAAGCGTTGAGATTCACAGATACGCAGTATTTT	NA	TRBV2	NA	TRBJ2-3
CASSPNRERNTGELFF	TGTGCCAGCAGCCCTAACAGGGAACGGAACACCGGGGAGCTGTTTTTT	NA	TRBV9	few	TRBJ2-2
CASSLTGSLTEAFF	TGCGCCAGCAGCTTGACAGGGTCGTTAACTGAAGCTTTCTTT	NA	TRBV5-1	NA	TRBJ1-1
CASSPPFGTGGEQYF	TGCGCCAGCAGCCCCCCTTTCGGGACAGGGGGCGAGCAGTACTTC	TRBD1	TRBV5-1	few	TRBJ2-7
CASSQDYRDREVPEAFF	TGCGCCAGCAGCCAAGATTACCGGGACAGGGAGGTACCTGAAGCTTTCTTT	TRBD1	TRBV4-1	few	TRBJ1-1
CASSPGQENSPLHF	TGTGCCAGCAGTCCGGGACAGGAGAACTCACCCCTCCACTTT	TRBD1	TRBV12-3/TRBV12-4	few	TRBJ1-6
CASSLETGLSGNTIYF	TGTGCCAGCAGCTTGGAGACAGGGCTCTCTGGAAACACCATATATTTT	TRBD1	TRBV5-6	NA	TRBJ1-3
CASSPGGLSSYNEQFF	TGTGCCAGCAGCCCAGGGGGGCTTAGCTCCTACAATGAGCAGTTCTTC	NA	TRBV12-3/TRBV12-4	NA	TRBJ2-1
CSASPLGGALYEQYF	TGCAGTGCTTCCCCATTGGGAGGGGCCCTCTACGAGCAGTACTTC	TRBD2	TRBV20-1	NA	TRBJ2-7
CASRPDGGPRYNEQFF	TGTGCCAGCAGACCAGATGGCGGGCCTAGATACAATGAGCAGTTCTTC	NA	TRBV11-2	NA	TRBJ2-1
CASSFRRIQETQYF	TGTGCCAGCAGTTTCCGGAGAATTCAAGAGACCCAGTACTTC	NA	TRBV12-3/TRBV12-4	NA	TRBJ2-5
CSASRQSTDTQYF	TGCAGTGCTAGTAGGCAGAGCACAGATACGCAGTATTTT	NA	TRBV20-1	few	TRBJ2-3
CSAGTDRTATNTIYF	TGCAGTGCTGGAACAGACCGCACAGCGACAAACACCATATATTTT	NA	TRBV20-1	few	TRBJ1-3
CASSQETGGAYNEQFF	TGCGCCAGCAGCCAGGAGACAGGGGGCGCGTACAATGAGCAGTTCTTC	TRBD1	TRBV4-1	few	TRBJ2-1
CASSRQGGKETQYF	TGTGCCAGCAGCCGTCAGGGAGGGAAAGAGACCCAGTACTTC	TRBD2	TRBV9	once	TRBJ2-5
CSARDLISGGSYEQYF	TGCAGTGCTAGAGATCTTATTAGCGGGGGGTCCTACGAGCAGTACTTC	TRBD2	TRBV20-1	few	TRBJ2-7
CASSLWGRKSYYEQYF	TGTGCCAGCAGTTTATGGGGCAGAAAATCATACTACGAGCAGTACTTC	NA	TRBV12-3/TRBV12-4	few	TRBJ2-7
CASSEYRGAKSQNEQFF	TGTGCCAGCAGTGAATATAGGGGCGCCAAATCCCAAAATGAGCAGTTCTTC	NA	TRBV2	few	TRBJ2-1
CSVVPTEANTGELFF	TGCAGCGTTGTCCCAACCGAAGCGAACACCGGGGAGCTGTTTTTT	NA	TRBV29-1	NA	TRBJ2-2
CASSPHRGGNTGELFF	TGTGCCAGCAGCCCACACAGGGGGGGCAACACCGGGGAGCTGTTTTTT	NA	TRBV7-8	NA	TRBJ2-2
CASSDRGGASINEHFF	TGTGCCAGCAGTGATCGCGGGGGGGCCTCGATTAATGAGCATTTCTTC	TRBD2	TRBV25-1	NA	TRBJ2-1
CASSLGDRFAGELFF	TGTGCCAGCAGTTTGGGAGACAGGTTCGCCGGGGAGCTGTTTTTT	NA	TRBV12-3/TRBV12-4	NA	TRBJ2-2
CASRAPKANTGELFF	TGTGCCAGCAGGGCCCCCAAGGCGAACACCGGGGAGCTGTTTTTT	NA	TRBV6-1	few	TRBJ2-2
CSARSPRTQYF	TGCAGTGCTAGGTCTCCGCGTACGCAGTATTTT	NA	TRBV20-1	NA	TRBJ2-3
CASTPVSSYNSPLHF	TGTGCCAGCACCCCCGTAAGCTCCTATAATTCACCCCTCCACTTT	NA	TRBV27	NA	TRBJ1-6
CASSRDRGDTQYF	TGTGCCAGCAGTCGGGACAGGGGCGATACGCAGTATTTT	TRBD1	TRBV6-1	NA	TRBJ2-3
CASSPGVGPTDTQYF	TGTGCCAGCAGCCCAGGAGTGGGGCCCACAGATACGCAGTATTTT	NA	TRBV3-1	once	TRBJ2-3
CASSQQVSTGELFF	TGTGCCAGTAGTCAGCAGGTCTCCACCGGGGAGCTGTTTTTT	NA	TRBV19	NA	TRBJ2-2
CASSLGVGGHSYNEQFF	TGCGCCAGCAGCCTGGGGGTAGGGGGCCACTCCTACAATGAGCAGTTCTTC	TRBD1	TRBV5-1	NA	TRBJ2-1
CSTAPGDTQYF	TGTTCGACTGCCCCGGGAGATACGCAGTATTTT	NA	TRBV7-9	many	TRBJ2-3
CASSLLQWGAYGYTF	TGTGCCAGCAGTCTCCTACAGTGGGGCGCCTATGGCTACACCTTC	NA	TRBV12-3/TRBV12-4	NA	TRBJ1-2
CASSLVSTGGYNEQFF	TGTGCCAGCAGCTTAGTTTCCACAGGGGGGTACAATGAGCAGTTCTTC	TRBD1	TRBV7-9	NA	TRBJ2-1